This TCR beta chain was sequenced for a study of beta chain features in type 1 diabetes. At the level of the study: All samples together contributed around 100,000,000 sorted cells for examination. Overall study results and limits: The naive, central memory and Treg TCRB repertoires showed an apparent similarity that was greater among patients than among healthy donors. All four CD4+ subsets from Type 1 diabetes patients carried moderately but significantly shorter TCRB CDR3s.

Averaging roughly 120 mL, one heparinised blood draw came from each individual donor. Sorting that relied on CD45RO/CCR7/CD25/CD127/CD95/CD27 yielded CD4+ naive, central memory, regulatory and stem cell-like memory cells. Expressed TCRB transcripts were sequenced because the entire RNA isolate underwent reverse transcription. Data came from immunoSEQ multiplex PCR; TCRdb stores just in-frame clones and leaves some out. In the table there are 28,000 or so clones, 65% of which are singletons. As for this clone: Its antigen is as yet unknown.

This CDR3 is built from 15 residues. The V end was cut by 1 base, the J end by 1 base, with 8 bases between. Germline lookup yields CDR1 MNHNS and CDR2 SASEGT. Sequencing used Tregs from blood. The chain uses TRBV6-1 and TRBJ2-1; unclear D gene. The sequence was obtained from a young woman with type 1 diabetes. As DNA, the CDR3 is TGTGCCAGCAGTGAAGTATCGGGTTCCTACAATGAGCAGTTCTTC. It yields the protein CASSEVSGSYNEQFF.